This TCR beta chain was obtained from a study of control samples from healthy donors and cancer patients. Repertoires were generated with immunoSEQ multiplex PCR, while TCRdb's copy carries only in-frame clones and drops some. The data show 150,000 to 200,000 clones, about 91% seen once. Material: blood. This receptor was obtained from a woman under 40 in good health.

CDR3 loop: CASSIDRNGYTF. In DNA, the CDR3 is TGTGCCAGCAGTATCGACAGAAATGGCTACACCTTC. V usage is TRBV7-9 and J usage is TRBJ1-2; D perhaps matches TRBD1 (5 bases). This CDR3 contains 12 residues. The germline V gene has CDR1 SEHNR and CDR2 FQNEAQ (reference sequence). V lost 6 bases to trimming and J lost 6 bases, with 11 bases between them.